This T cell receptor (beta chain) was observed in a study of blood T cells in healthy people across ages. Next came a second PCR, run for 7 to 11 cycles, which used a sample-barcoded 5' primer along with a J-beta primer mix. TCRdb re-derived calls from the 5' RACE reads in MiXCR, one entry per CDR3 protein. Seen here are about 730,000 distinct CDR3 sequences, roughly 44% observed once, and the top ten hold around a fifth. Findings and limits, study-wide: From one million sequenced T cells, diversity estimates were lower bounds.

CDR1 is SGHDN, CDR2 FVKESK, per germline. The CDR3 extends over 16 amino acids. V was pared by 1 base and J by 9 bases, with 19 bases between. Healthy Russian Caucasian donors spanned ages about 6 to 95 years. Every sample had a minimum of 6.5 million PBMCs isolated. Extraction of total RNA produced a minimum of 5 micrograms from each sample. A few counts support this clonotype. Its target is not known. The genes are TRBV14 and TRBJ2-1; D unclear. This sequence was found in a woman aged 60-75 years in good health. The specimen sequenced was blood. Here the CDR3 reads CASSQVGIGTASEQFF. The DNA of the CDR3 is TGTGCCAGCAGCCAAGTCGGAATAGGAACGGCCAGTGAGCAGTTCTTC.